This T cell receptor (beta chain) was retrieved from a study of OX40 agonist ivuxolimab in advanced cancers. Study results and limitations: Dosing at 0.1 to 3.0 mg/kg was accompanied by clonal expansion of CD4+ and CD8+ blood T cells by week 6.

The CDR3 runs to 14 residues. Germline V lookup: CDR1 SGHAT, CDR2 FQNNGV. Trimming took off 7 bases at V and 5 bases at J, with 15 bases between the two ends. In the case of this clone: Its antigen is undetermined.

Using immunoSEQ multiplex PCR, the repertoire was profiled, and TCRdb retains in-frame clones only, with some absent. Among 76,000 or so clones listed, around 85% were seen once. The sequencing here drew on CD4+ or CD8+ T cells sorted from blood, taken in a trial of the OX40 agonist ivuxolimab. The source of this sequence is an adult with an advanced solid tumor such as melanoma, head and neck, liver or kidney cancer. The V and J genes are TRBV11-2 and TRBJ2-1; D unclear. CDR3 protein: CASTTTYFDNEQFF. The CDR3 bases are TGTGCCAGCACCACGACCTATTTTGACAATGAGCAGTTCTTC.